Below, 8 T cell receptor beta chains from the same sample are listed, as sequenced in a study of response to subunit inactivated influenza vaccine. One entry per CDR3 protein results from TCRdb running MiXCR on the RT-PCR reads. Of about 480,000 distinct CDR3 sequences listed, around 9.9% were seen once; the top ten hold approximately 12%. Specimen: PBMCs from blood, collected about 40 days after vaccination. The receptor source for this set is a man aged 50 or older who received an inactivated influenza vaccine.

CDR3 loop: CASGSGLAGMKDYEQYF. CDR3 DNA sequence: TGTGCCAGCGGCAGTGGGCTAGCGGGTATGAAAGACTACGAGCAGTACTTC. This chain connects TRBV27 to TRBJ2-7, with 8 bases fitting TRBD2. CDR3 length: 17 residues. After removal of 8 bases from V and 3 bases from J, the junction contained 18 bases not matched to a gene. CDR1 and CDR2 (germline): MNHEY, SMNVEV (reference sequence).

This clonotype was seen a few times. The genes are TRBV5-1 and TRBJ2-3; D is unresolved. Looked up from germline, CDR1 is SGHRS and CDR2 is YFSETQ. This CDR3 is 13 amino acids long. Trimming cost V 4 bases and J 1 base, with 7 bases left between them. The CDR3 is CASSKGGTDTQYF. CDR3 sequence (DNA): TGCGCCAGCAGCAAAGGCGGCACAGATACGCAGTATTTT. The full variable domain, in which reference TRBV5-1 and TRBJ2-3 provide the parts outside the CDR3, is KAGVTQTPRYLIKTRGQQVTLSCSPISGHRSVSWYQQTPGQGLQFLFEYFSETQRNKGNFPGRFSGRQFSNSRSEMNVSTLELGDSALYLCASSKGGTDTQYFGPGTRLTVL.

This clonotype was seen more than once but under ten times. The V gene is TRBV6-1, the J gene TRBJ2-1; D possibly corresponds to TRBD2 (5 bases). Deletions cut 10 bases from V and 0 bases from J, with 10 bases between. The germline V gene encodes CDR1 MNHNS and CDR2 SASEGT. CDR3 length: 13 residues. CDR3 residues: CATGDHSYNEQFF. The CDR3, as DNA: TGTGCCACCGGGGATCACTCCTACAATGAGCAGTTCTTC.

This clonotype was seen more than once but under ten times. For the CDR3, the DNA is TGTGCCATCAGTGTCCGTGATGGGCCCTACGAGCAGTACTTC. As protein: CAISVRDGPYEQYF. The chain employs TRBV10-3 and TRBJ2-7; D unresolved. Deletions cut 4 bases from V and 2 bases from J, with 12 bases between. This CDR3 spans 14 amino acids. Germline CDR1 is ENHRY and CDR2 is SYGVKD.

The rearrangement joins TRBV11-1 to TRBJ2-1; 14 bases agree with TRBD2. V shed 1 base, J shed 8 bases, and the junction held 10 bases outside the gene matches. This CDR3 region has 18 residues. Germline CDR1 reads SGHAT; CDR2 reads FQDESV (reference sequence). Written as DNA, the CDR3 is TGTGCCAGCAGCTTAGATTCTGCGGGACTAGCGGGAGTAGATGAGCAGTTCTTC. Protein product: CASSLDSAGLAGVDEQFF.

This clonotype was found many times. The genes are TRBV5-1 and TRBJ2-1, with TRBD2 matching over 8 bases. With 0 bases clipped from V and 7 bases from J, the junction kept 9 bases outside the gene matches. This CDR3 has 16 residues. The germline V gene has CDR1 SGHRS and CDR2 YFSETQ. This chain's CDR3 is CASSLDPSGLWNEQFF. DNA of the CDR3: TGCGCCAGCAGCTTGGATCCTAGCGGGTTGTGGAATGAGCAGTTCTTC.

This clonotype showed up many times. J is TRBJ2-3 and V is TRBV4-3; the match to TRBD2 covers 12 bases. J was trimmed by 3 bases and V by 4 bases; bases with no gene match: 5. Germline CDR1 is LGHNA and CDR2 is YSLEER. CDR3 size: 16 residues. The CDR3 DNA follows: TGCGCCAGCAGCCCGGCTAGCGGGGGGGCGACAGATACGCAGTATTTT. This encodes CASSPASGGATDTQYF.

There are a few counts of this clonotype. The genes are TRBV25-1 and TRBJ1-6; 7 bases line up with TRBD1. This CDR3 region has 15 residues. V was clipped by 2 bases and J by 4 bases; unmatched bases: 2. CDR1 is MGHDK, CDR2 SYGVNS, per germline. The CDR3 sequence is CASSERGQYNSPLHF. For the CDR3, the DNA is TGTGCCAGCAGTGAACGGGGACAGTATAATTCACCCCTCCACTTT.